The sequence of this TCR beta chain was determined in a study of identical twins. The CDR3 is made up of 15 amino acids. Losses at the gene ends were 1 base for V and 9 bases for J; bases not matched to a gene: 6. Germline V gene data show CDR1 as SGHRS and CDR2 as YFSETQ. This clonotype has more than one count but fewer than ten. It was template switching that added a universal primer site, and there were unique molecular identifiers on the cDNA. TCRdb used MiXCR to reprocess the 5' RACE reads, holding one entry per CDR3 protein. The sample consists of some 500,000 distinct CDR3 sequences, roughly an eighth of them appearing once. Another study also made use of these data, one on yellow fever vaccine responses in identical twins.

Sequencing used CD4+ T cells sorted from blood. This sequence joins TRBV5-1 and TRBJ2-1; TRBD1 matches 11 bases. The origin of this receptor is a woman between 18 and 30 years old in good health. CDR3 in amino acids: CASSLSSGQGVEQFF. CDR3 in DNA: TGCGCCAGCAGCTTGTCTTCGGGACAGGGGGTTGAGCAGTTCTTC. The full variable domain, in which reference TRBV5-1 and TRBJ2-1 provide the parts outside the CDR3, is KAGVTQTPRYLIKTRGQQVTLSCSPISGHRSVSWYQQTPGQGLQFLFEYFSETQRNKGNFPGRFSGRQFSNSRSEMNVSTLELGDSALYLCASSLSSGQGVEQFFGPGTRLTVL.